This is a list of T cell receptor beta chains from one sample in a study of CD8+ T cells in alopecia areata. The method was immunoSEQ multiplex PCR; TCRdb's version includes in-frame clones alone and lacks a portion of them. Here the sample spans roughly 98,000 clones, 50% to 75% being singletons. Sequences were derived from CD8+ T cells sorted from blood, sampled at week 4, from a patient treated with tofacitinib. These receptors were collected from a human donor with alopecia areata. Both conserved end residues are part of each CDR3. Size values are once, few and many counts, or a class for expanded clones, and some rows have none.

v_gene,abundance,CDR3aa
TRBV29-1,few,CSVDRGSNTEAFF
TRBV29-1,many,CSVDGTGHHPDTQYF
TRBV6-5,-,CASRTGPSNQPQHF
TRBV5-1,-,CASSSERGVQETQYF
TRBV29-1,-,CSAEIFGTGAYEQYF
TRBV30,-,CAWTGPSYEQYF
TRBV27,-,CASSLGGSYEQYF
TRBV29-1,few,CSVERENRLTQYF
TRBV5-1,few,CASSTGTSGGPYNEQFF
TRBV5-6,once,CASSFWVGNNEQFF
TRBV5-6,-,CASSLLNIGTDTQYF
TRBV27,-,CASSLGTSGYEQFF
TRBV7-2,once,CASSFTGAGANVLTF
TRBV25-1,once,CASSESEGVLAGELFF
TRBV15,-,CATSRDFVNTEAFF
TRBV6-4,medium-sized,CASSAFSDVGGTDTQYF
TRBV4-1,few,CASSQETMTYEQYF
TRBV5-1,-,CASSRLRGHYGYTF
TRBV4-3,-,CASSQGPGHEQYF
TRBV4-1,-,CASSPTGLAGGGAYEQYF
TRBV5-1,-,CASSLEAGSTDTQYF
TRBV7-8,many,CASRDDRGYQETQYF
TRBV4-3,-,CASSLYLGNQPQHF
TRBV7-3,-,CASTSTDALKGNIQYF
TRBV30,few,CAWSGDNNEQFF
TRBV29-1,-,CSIKGRETYNEQFF
TRBV4-1,-,CASSQVQGYNSPLHF
TRBV27,-,CASSLSKAAGDPGDEQFF
TRBV19,medium-sized,CASSIDGSSYNEQFF
TRBV10-3,few,CAISTLAESTDTQYF
TRBV7-9,few,CASSFDGLSYEQYF
TRBV13,-,CASSSVSGGTDTQYF